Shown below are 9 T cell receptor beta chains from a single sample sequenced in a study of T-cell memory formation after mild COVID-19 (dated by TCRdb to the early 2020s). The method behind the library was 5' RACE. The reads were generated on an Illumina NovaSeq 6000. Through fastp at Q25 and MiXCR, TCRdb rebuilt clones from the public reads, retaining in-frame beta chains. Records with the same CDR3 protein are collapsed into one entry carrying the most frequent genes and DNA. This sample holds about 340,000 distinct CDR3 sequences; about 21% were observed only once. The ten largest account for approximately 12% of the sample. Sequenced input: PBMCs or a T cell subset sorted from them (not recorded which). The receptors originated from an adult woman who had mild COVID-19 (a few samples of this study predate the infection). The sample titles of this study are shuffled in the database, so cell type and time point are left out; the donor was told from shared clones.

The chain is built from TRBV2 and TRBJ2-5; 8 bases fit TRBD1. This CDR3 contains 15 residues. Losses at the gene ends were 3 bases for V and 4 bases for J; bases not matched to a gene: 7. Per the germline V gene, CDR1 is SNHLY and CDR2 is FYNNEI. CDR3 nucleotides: TGTGCCAGCAGTGAGCAGGGGGCCTTCGGAGAGACCCAGTACTTC. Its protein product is CASSEQGAFGETQYF.

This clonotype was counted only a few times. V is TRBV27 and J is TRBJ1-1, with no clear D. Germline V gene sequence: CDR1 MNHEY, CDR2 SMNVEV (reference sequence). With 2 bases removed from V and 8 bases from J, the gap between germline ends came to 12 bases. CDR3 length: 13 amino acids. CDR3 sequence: CASSLMGRGEAFF. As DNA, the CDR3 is TGTGCCAGCAGTTTAATGGGTCGAGGAGAAGCTTTCTTT.

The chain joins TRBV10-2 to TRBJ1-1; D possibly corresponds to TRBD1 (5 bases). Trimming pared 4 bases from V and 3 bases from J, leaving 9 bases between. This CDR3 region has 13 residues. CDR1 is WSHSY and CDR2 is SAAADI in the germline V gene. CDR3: CASSVFRDTEAFF. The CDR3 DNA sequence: TGCGCCAGCAGTGTTTTCAGGGACACTGAAGCTTTCTTT.

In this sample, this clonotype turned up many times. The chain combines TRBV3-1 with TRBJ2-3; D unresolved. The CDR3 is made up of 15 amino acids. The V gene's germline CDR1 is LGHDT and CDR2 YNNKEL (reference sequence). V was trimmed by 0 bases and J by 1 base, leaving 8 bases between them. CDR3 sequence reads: CASSQDQSRTDTQYF. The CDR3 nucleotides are TGTGCCAGCAGCCAAGATCAATCGCGCACAGATACGCAGTATTTT.

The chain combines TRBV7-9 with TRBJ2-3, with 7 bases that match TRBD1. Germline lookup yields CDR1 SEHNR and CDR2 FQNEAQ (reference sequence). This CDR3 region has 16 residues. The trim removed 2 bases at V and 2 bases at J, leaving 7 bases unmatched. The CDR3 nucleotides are TGTGCCAGCAGCTTACCTCGGACAGGAACCACAGATACGCAGTATTTT. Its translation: CASSLPRTGTTDTQYF.

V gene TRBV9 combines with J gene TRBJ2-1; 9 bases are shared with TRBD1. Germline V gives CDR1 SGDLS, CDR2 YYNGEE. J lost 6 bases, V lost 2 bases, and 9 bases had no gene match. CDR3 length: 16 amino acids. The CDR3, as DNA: TGTGCCAGCAGCGTCAGAACAGGGGGCCTTCTCAATGAGCAGTTCTTC. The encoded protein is CASSVRTGGLLNEQFF.

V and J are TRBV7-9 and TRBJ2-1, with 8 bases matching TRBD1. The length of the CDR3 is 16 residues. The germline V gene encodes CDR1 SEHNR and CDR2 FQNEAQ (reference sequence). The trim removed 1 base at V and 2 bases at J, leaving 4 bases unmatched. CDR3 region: CASSLVPGGAYNEQFF. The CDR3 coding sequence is TGTGCCAGCAGCTTAGTCCCAGGGGGCGCCTACAATGAGCAGTTCTTC.

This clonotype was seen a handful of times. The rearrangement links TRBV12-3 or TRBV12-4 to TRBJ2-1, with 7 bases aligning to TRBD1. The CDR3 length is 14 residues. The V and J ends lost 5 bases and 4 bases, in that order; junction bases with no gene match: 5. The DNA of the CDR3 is TGTGCCAGCAGTCCAGGGACAGTTTACAATGAGCAGTTCTTC. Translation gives CASSPGTVYNEQFF.

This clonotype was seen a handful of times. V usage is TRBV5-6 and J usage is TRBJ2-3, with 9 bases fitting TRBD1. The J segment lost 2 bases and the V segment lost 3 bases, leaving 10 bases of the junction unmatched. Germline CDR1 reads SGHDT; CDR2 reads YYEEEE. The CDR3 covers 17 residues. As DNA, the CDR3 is TGTGCCAGCAGCTCGGGGGACAGGGTTTTTCCCACAGATACGCAGTATTTT. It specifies CASSSGDRVFPTDTQYF.